This T cell receptor (beta chain) was found in a study of cytomegalovirus exposure and HLA in healthy donors. Findings and limits, study-wide: Later work found most CMV-associated TCR beta chains apparently HLA-restricted. TCR beta V segments were, for the most part, productive about 87% or about 30% of the time in an earlier analysis. A later analysis found common viral pathogens apparently linked to several of the most significant clusters.

With 2 bases removed from V and 2 bases from J, the gap between germline ends came to 17 bases. The germline V gene has CDR1 SGDLS and CDR2 YYNGEE. The CDR3 totals 17 residues. The study ran its PCR with 60 Vbeta and 13 Jbeta primers. Sequencing used immunoSEQ multiplex PCR; TCRdb keeps in-frame clones, though not all of them. The data contain under 250,000 clones, approximately 78% of them singletons. On this clone itself: As yet, its antigen is unknown.

Material: PBMCs. This TCR derives from a male donor in good health and CMV-seronegative. This chain uses TRBV9 with TRBJ2-1; a weak D match, TRBD1 (6 bases). The CDR3 DNA reads as TGTGCCAGCAGCGTCGAACTTCAACAGGGAGCCTACAATGAGCAGTTCTTC. It specifies CASSVELQQGAYNEQFF.